The 10 T cell receptor beta chains below come from one sample, sequenced in a study of blood T cell repertoires in COVID-19. Only in-frame clones appear in the TCRdb table, and some are missing; sequencing was by immunoSEQ multiplex PCR. The sample has about 220,000 clones, more than 75% seen once. Sequenced: peripheral blood. The receptor source for this set is an older woman with COVID-19, enrolled during active disease.

The gene calls are TRBV7-8 and TRBJ2-7, with D possibly being TRBD2 (5 bases). The germline V gene encodes CDR1 SGHVS and CDR2 FQNEAQ. This CDR3 is 15 amino acids long. The V gene lost 5 bases and the J gene lost 0 bases, with 14 bases spanning the gap. The CDR3 bases are TGTGCCAGCAGCCCCACGCGGGTCCTCTCCTACGAGCAGTACTTC. Encoded protein: CASSPTRVLSYEQYF.

The rearrangement uses TRBV7-9 and TRBJ1-2; D is unclear. V lost 0 bases to trimming and J lost 4 bases, with 12 bases between them. This CDR3 region has 15 residues. Germline values: CDR1 SEHNR, CDR2 FQNEAQ (reference sequence). The CDR3 reads CASSLATGRGYGYTF. In DNA form, the CDR3 reads TGTGCCAGCAGCTTAGCGACGGGAAGAGGCTATGGCTACACCTTC.

This sequence joins TRBV6-2 or TRBV6-3 and TRBJ2-1, with a weak D call TRBD2 (5 bases). Deletions cut 2 bases from V and 8 bases from J, with 10 bases between. CDR1 MNHEY and CDR2 SVGEGT come from the germline V gene. The CDR3 covers 13 residues. DNA for the CDR3: TGTGCCAGCAGTTACCCCGGGCGGGATGAGCAGTTCTTC. This encodes CASSYPGRDEQFF.

The chain carries TRBV15 and TRBJ1-2; the D is unclear. This CDR3 is built from 19 residues. Germline V CDR1 and CDR2: LNHNV, YYDKDF (reference sequence). V shed 0 bases and J shed 4 bases, with 24 bases lying between them. CDR3: CATSRDQLSWQVASYGYTF. The CDR3 nucleotides are TGTGCCACCAGCAGAGATCAGTTATCATGGCAGGTCGCGTCCTATGGCTACACCTTC.

The chain employs TRBV27 and TRBJ2-1, with 11 bases fitting TRBD2. J gave up 4 bases and V 4 bases, and 9 bases lay outside the gene matches. Germline CDR1 MNHEY, CDR2 SMNVEV (reference sequence). The CDR3 length is 17 residues. Here the CDR3 DNA reads TGTGCCAGCAGTTCCGCTAGCGGGAGGAAGGGGTACAATGAGCAGTTCTTC. Its protein is CASSSASGRKGYNEQFF.

The V call is TRBV5-1, the J call TRBJ1-5; TRBD1 aligns across 7 bases. From germline, CDR1 is SGHRS and CDR2 YFSETQ. Trimming at V came to 4 bases and at J to 6 bases, leaving 7 bases not matched to a gene. The CDR3 contains 14 residues. CDR3 nucleotides: TGCGCCAGCAGCCCCCAGGGGGTCGGTCAGCCCCAGCATTTT. Amino acid sequence: CASSPQGVGQPQHF.

This rearrangement joins TRBV7-2 to TRBJ1-4; a weak D match, TRBD1 (5 bases). The CDR3 has 14 residues. Germline assignment: CDR1 SGHTA and CDR2 FQGNSA. Trimming pared 1 base from V and 8 bases from J, leaving 11 bases between. The CDR3 coding sequence is TGTGCCAGCAGCTTAGGGGGGGGGTTAGAAAAACTGTTTTTT. Protein product: CASSLGGGLEKLFF. Full variable domain (missing parts from reference TRBV7-2 and TRBJ1-4): GAGVSQSPSNKVTEKGKDVELRCDPISGHTALYWYRQSLGQGLEFLIYFQGNSAPDKSGLPSDRFSAERTGGSVSTLTIQRTQQEDSAVYLCASSLGGGLEKLFFGSGTQLSVL.

The chain employs TRBV5-4 and TRBJ1-4, with a weak D call TRBD1 (5 bases). The V and J ends lost 4 bases and 0 bases respectively, with 19 bases between them. Germline V CDR1 and CDR2: SGHNT, YYREEE (reference sequence). This CDR3 is built from 18 residues. The CDR3 DNA follows: TGTGCCAGCAGCCTAAGGGTGAAGGGGCCCTCAACTAATGAAAAACTGTTTTTT. Translating it yields CASSLRVKGPSTNEKLFF.

V and J are TRBV29-1 and TRBJ2-2, with D possibly matching TRBD1 (6 bases). V was shortened by 4 bases and J by 7 bases, with 13 bases between the two germline ends. CDR3 length equals 13 residues. Germline CDR1 is SQVTM and CDR2 is ANQGSEA. The CDR3 spells CSVGTAPGGELFF. The CDR3 nucleotides read TGCAGCGTTGGGACAGCCCCGGGCGGGGAGCTGTTTTTT.

This clone has a single count. V and J are TRBV28 and TRBJ1-2; tentatively, D is TRBD1 (6 bases). V was pared by 7 bases and J by 9 bases, with 12 bases between. Germline CDR1 is MDHEN and CDR2 is SYDVKM. The CDR3 length is 11 residues. The CDR3 sequence is CASKGGISYTF. Written as DNA, the CDR3 is TGTGCCAGCAAGGGGGGGATTAGCTACACCTTC.